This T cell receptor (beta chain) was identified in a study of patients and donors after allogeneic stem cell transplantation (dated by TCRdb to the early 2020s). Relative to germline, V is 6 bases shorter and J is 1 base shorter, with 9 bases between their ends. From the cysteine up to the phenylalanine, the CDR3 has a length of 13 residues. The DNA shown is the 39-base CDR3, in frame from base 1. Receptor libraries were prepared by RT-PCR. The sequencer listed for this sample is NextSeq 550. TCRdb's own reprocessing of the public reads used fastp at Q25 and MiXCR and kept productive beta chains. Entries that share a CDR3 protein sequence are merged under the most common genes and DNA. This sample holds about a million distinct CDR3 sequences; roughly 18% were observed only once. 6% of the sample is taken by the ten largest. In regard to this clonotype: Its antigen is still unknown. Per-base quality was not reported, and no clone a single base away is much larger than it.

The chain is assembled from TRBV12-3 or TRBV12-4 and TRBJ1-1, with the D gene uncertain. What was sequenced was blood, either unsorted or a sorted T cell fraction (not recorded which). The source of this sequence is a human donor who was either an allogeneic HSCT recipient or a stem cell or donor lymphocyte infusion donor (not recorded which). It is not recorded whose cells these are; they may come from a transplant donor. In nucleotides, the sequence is TGTGCCAGCAGCCCAGACTGGAACACTGAAGCTTTCTTT. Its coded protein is CASSPDWNTEAFF.